Given below is one T cell receptor (beta chain) in context. Its antigen remains unidentified. These data are taken from a study of STAT5B mutations in CD4+ large granular lymphocyte leukemia. Study-wide results and caveats: CD4-sorted patient repertoires seemed more clonal than healthy CD4+ repertoires. Approximately 25% of private leukemic clonotypes occurred rarely in other patients' non-leukemic repertoires.

Only in-frame clones appear in the TCRdb table, and some are missing; sequencing was by immunoSEQ multiplex PCR. Of 30,000 to 40,000 clones listed, 87% are singletons. The CDR3 has 14 amino acids. The germline gives CDR1 MNHEY, CDR2 SMNVEV (reference sequence). V lost 3 bases, J lost 2 bases, and 10 bases lay in between. The sequenced sample was CD4+ T cells from blood buffy coats. The sequence derives from a human donor in good health. This chain joins TRBV27 and TRBJ1-2, with a possible D match to TRBD1 (5 bases). CDR3 region: CASSFGGTNYGYTF. CDR3 DNA: TGTGCCAGCAGTTTCGGGGGGACCAACTATGGCTACACCTTC.